This paragraph reports one T cell receptor beta chain. Its antigen has not been determined. No much larger clone is present one base from it, and per-base qualities are unavailable. Libraries came from the immunoSEQ multiplex PCR assay. For the multiplex PCR, a mixture combining 60 forward primers for TCR Vbeta segments and 13 reverse primers for TCR Jbeta segments was used. The CDR3 region of rearranged TCR beta genes was amplified from genomic DNA by a multiplex PCR assay. Amplified TCR beta libraries were sequenced as 87-base-pair reads on the Illumina HiSeq System. In the source study's methods: A later analysis counted 65 million to 90 million unique TCR beta chains across the 690 or so repertoires, and roughly 9.9 million of these chains were shared by at least two donors. To remove PCR and sequencing errors, raw reads were error-corrected and collapsed into unique sequences using a nearest-neighbor algorithm that merged closely related sequences. CDR3 sequences were aligned to IMGT reference sequences to assign V, D and J gene segments. For a sequence to be retained, a match of at least six nucleotides to both a V gene segment and a J gene segment was required. A rearrangement was called productive if the CDR3 had no stop codons and remained in frame with V and J, and every other rearrangement was called non-productive. CDR3 was defined according to IMGT convention as the region running from the second conserved V-encoded cysteine to the conserved J-encoded phenylalanine. Sequences without an unambiguous match to a single V gene segment were excluded from the earlier analysis of several hundred of the donors. An earlier analysis of fewer than 750 of the donors classified V segments as functional when productive rearrangements were above 56.7% and as segregating when the standard deviation between donors was above 5%. A statistical classification framework was built for diagnosing cytomegalovirus status from the catalog of TCR beta chain sequences. In a later analysis, TCR nucleotide sequences were compared against IMGT/GENE-DB human TR gene sequences so that V and J genes could be assigned. The TCRdist pipeline was used in a later analysis to assign CDR3 sequences and most-parsimonious VDJ recombination scenarios. A later analysis defined each TCR beta chain by its CDR3 amino acid sequence plus V-gene family, and excluded reads lacking a unique V-gene family. In a later analysis, fewer than 600 highly shared, low-generation-probability nucleotide sequences were removed to address suspected cross-contamination and a sequencing artifact. In a later analysis, a clonal expansion index for each public chain was calculated from normalized within-repertoire ranks of inferred template counts. Generation probabilities in a later analysis came from a VDJ recombination model fitted to out-of-frame rearrangements, and those results were checked against IGoR. In a later analysis, hypergeometric tests were used to score TCR-TCR, TCR-HLA and TCR-CMV co-occurrence, with a repertoire-size bias correction applied to TCR pairs. False discovery rates were estimated in a later analysis by permuting HLA or CMV assignments 20 times. A later analysis grouped co-occurring TCRs with DBSCAN, adding TCRdist sequence similarity when clustering within HLA-allele-positive subsets. Repertoires with fewer than 30,000 or more than 120,000 public chains were left out of co-occurrence clustering, as were a handful of repertoires with anomalous nucleotide sharing. The clones in this table, taken by TCRdb from immuneACCESS, are in-frame only. Not every clone is retained; where verified, under half of the shortfall comes from an unresolved V gene, and the cause of the rest is unknown. The DNA was the basis for D and trimming; V, J and clone size are from that table. The sample has 140,000 to 150,000 clones on record, roughly 68% of them singletons. In total, the top ten clones hold 3.5% to 5% of the sample.

The data were obtained in a study of cytomegalovirus exposure and HLA in healthy donors (dated by TCRdb to about 2017). Study-level background: In an earlier analysis of about 560 of the donors, 276 Gb of sequence data and 90 million to 120 million unique TCR beta sequences from about 180 million T cells were reported. Along with the roughly 710-subject first cohort, a separate validation cohort of over a hundred different subjects was used. Typing coverage varied by locus: 629-630 donors for A, B, C, DRB1 and DQB1; approximately 500 for DQA1; 600 to 610 for DPA1; around 490 for DPB1. The aim of the study was to test whether cataloging public T cell receptors could identify signatures of past pathogen exposure. Across 398 genotyped donors of the cohort, an average of about 240,000 unique TCR beta nucleotide sequences per donor were sequenced, and around 19% of those sequences were non-productive. Because of strong linkage in the cohort, four to six DR-DQ haplotypes were treated as single units for association and clustering. HLA typing included class I and class II loci at four-digit resolution. The later analysis used no new phenotypic data to find candidate immune exposures, relying instead on TCR beta sequences and their occurrence across donors. The study combined high-throughput TCR immunosequencing, statistical association of individual TCRs with disease status, and machine learning to predict cytomegalovirus infection status. To study patterns of TCR occurrence, a later analysis re-analyzed previously published TCR beta repertoires from 666 donors and added high-resolution HLA genotyping. Of the 398 genotyped donors, roughly 85% fell in the genetic ancestry cluster associated with self-reported Caucasian donors. Every discovery cohort repertoire had been produced on one sequencing platform. A later genetic analysis took genome-wide SNP genotypes for about 65% of the 666 donors and used that subset as a discovery cohort. The study used immunosequencing to profile the T cell repertoires of approximately 690 subjects and linked those repertoires to cytomegalovirus serostatus. Around 300 gigabases of sequencing data and 70 million to 100 million unique TCR sequences were included in an early release covering 550 to 650 HLA-typed donors. Donor age, sex, ethnicity and CMV serostatus were collected together with the repertoire data. In an earlier analysis of roughly 580 of the donors, high-throughput TCR beta sequencing was used to judge whether each TCR beta V gene segment behaved as functional or pseudogenic. Study-wide findings and limitations: The authors suggested that the approach could potentially be extended to other disease states and immunological phenotypes. Linkage disequilibrium might explain the correlated functional status among segregating V segments, but an unknown experimental factor could not be excluded. Several of the top co-occurrence clusters appeared to be linked to parvovirus B19, influenza, CMV and Epstein-Barr virus, according to a later analysis. A further reported finding was that TCR beta sequences accurately predicted the HLA-A and HLA-B alleles for most subjects in the first cohort. A few of the identified cytomegalovirus-associated TCR beta chains were confirmed in vitro to be specific for cytomegalovirus antigens. Assigning TCR associations to individual alleles was difficult when HLA alleles, especially DR and DQ, strongly co-occurred. Specific HLA alleles were associated with 15,000 to 20,000 TCR beta sequences at a false discovery rate of 0.05 in a later analysis. A later genetic analysis reported fewer N-insertions in productive TCRs among donors in an Asian-associated ancestry cluster than the roughly 700-donor mean. A later analysis found that HLA-associated TCR beta chains were more clonally expanded and had lower generation probabilities than equally common non-associated chains. Presence/absence analyses assumed roughly uniform sequencing depth across donors, an assumption that may not hold. The 87-base-pair reads could not distinguish some IMGT-functional V segments, including TRBV6-2 and TRBV6-3, so those segments were excluded. A cluster of highly shared sequence variants was judged likely to represent a technical artifact of the sequencing pipeline. An association between a missense DCLRE1C variant and V-gene and J-gene trimming of TCR beta chains was found in a later genetic analysis and replicated in an independent cohort. CMV serostatus was the only immune exposure information available for the cohort. According to a later analysis, TCR association rates differed among HLA loci, with DRB1 alleles showing the most associated TCRs and HLA-C alleles showing the fewest. The classifier was reported to diagnose cytomegalovirus status with high specificity and sensitivity in both the original and validation cohorts. HLA typing was unavailable for some donors at each locus, so association tests used only the typed subset. This cohort had only TCR beta chains sequenced, and the lack of alpha or paired-chain data limited which features could be detected. The study listed 150 to 200 TCR beta chains as associated with cytomegalovirus. Broadly in line with IMGT annotations, most TCR beta V segments showed up in productive rearrangements about 90% or about 30% of the time in an earlier analysis of about 500 of the donors. Most TCR sequences were seen in very few donors, while some public TCRs were found in many individuals. Because counts were too low, seventeen rarely observed V segments, including chromosome 9 orphons, were left out of the earlier analysis of approximately 500 of the donors. A later analysis found that most CMV-associated TCR beta chains appeared HLA-restricted, with HLA associations seemingly driven largely by CMV exposure.

The cohort comprised fewer than 700 healthy bone marrow donors. Cohort members were all nominally healthy when sampled, although unrecorded immune exposures were likely present. The donor tested CMV seronegative, placing the donor among the 350 or so seronegative members of the cohort. Each donor provided a peripheral blood sample, and peripheral blood mononuclear cells were used for TCR beta sequencing. Genomic DNA was extracted from the blood cell samples with the Qiagen DNeasy Blood Extraction Kit. Spanning cysteine to phenylalanine, the CDR3 consists of 13 amino acids. Just CDR3 DNA is preserved here, 39 bases in frame from base 1. The germline V and J ends show losses of 3 bases and 3 bases respectively, and no gene match explains 2 bases of the junction. The germline V gene supplies CDR1 SGDLS and CDR2 YYNGEE.

In this chain, TRBV9 is recombined with TRBJ1-2; 7 nucleotides in the junction match TRBD1. Sequences were obtained from PBMCs. The receptor comes from a man aged 60-69 years in good health and CMV-seronegative. The CDR3 reads as follows: CASSGGQYYGYTF. The sequence in DNA is TGTGCCAGCAGCGGGGGACAGTACTATGGCTACACCTTC.